Below are 23 T cell receptor beta chains sequenced from a single sample in a study of shared clonotypes between healthy human individuals. The repertoire was sequenced with immunoSEQ multiplex PCR; TCRdb's copy has only in-frame clones and lacks some. The data contain about 990,000 clones, around 82% of them singletons. Sequencing was carried out using memory CD4+ T cells from PBMCs. Subset in this sample: CD45RA-negative fraction. The receptors were sampled from a man between 18 and 29 years old in good health. Some clones in this sample may be carry-over from other donors' samples.

The CDR3 sequence is CASSDENRQPQHF. The CDR3 region has the DNA TGTGCCAGCAGTGATGAGAACCGACAGCCCCAGCATTTT. The chain links TRBV2 to TRBJ1-5; D unresolved. Germline values: CDR1 SNHLY, CDR2 FYNNEI. V shed 3 bases and J shed 7 bases, with 10 bases lying between them. The CDR3 is 13 amino acids.

V gene TRBV5-4 combines with J gene TRBJ1-1; 7 bases match TRBD1. There are 15 residues in the CDR3. J lost 1 base, V lost 3 bases, and 6 bases had no gene match. Germline V gene lookup returns CDR1 SGHNT and CDR2 YYREEE (reference sequence). Here the CDR3 reads CASSSDRTGNTEAFF. The CDR3, as DNA: TGTGCCAGCAGCTCAGACCGGACAGGGAACACTGAAGCTTTCTTT.

The rearrangement joins TRBV25-1 to TRBJ2-3; 8 positions agree with TRBD1. The V gene end was trimmed by 0 bases and the J gene end by 12 bases; junction bases not matched to a gene: 5. Germline assignment: CDR1 MGHDK and CDR2 SYGVNS. This CDR3 is built from 13 residues. The CDR3 sequence is CASSEYRQGIQYF. The CDR3 nucleotides are TGTGCCAGCAGTGAATACCGACAGGGGATTCAGTATTTT.

This clone has more than one count but fewer than ten. The V gene is TRBV5-6, the J gene TRBJ2-2, with D perhaps matching TRBD1 (5 bases). Trimming left V 1 base short and J 3 bases short, with 10 bases between. Germline V gene data show CDR1 as SGHDT and CDR2 as YYEEEE. The length of the CDR3 is 15 residues. CDR3 residues: CASSLLAGHTGELFF. CDR3 coding DNA: TGTGCCAGCAGCTTGTTGGCAGGGCACACCGGGGAGCTGTTTTTT. Based on the CDR3 plus reference TRBV5-6 and TRBJ2-2, the full variable domain is DAGVTQSPTHLIKTRGQQVTLRCSPKSGHDTVSWYQQALGQGPQFIFQYYEEEERQRGNFPDRFSGHQFPNYSSELNVNALLLGDSALYLCASSLLAGHTGELFFGEGSRLTVL.

The V gene is TRBV6-6, the J gene TRBJ2-1; 13 bases are shared with TRBD2. CDR1 is MNHNY and CDR2 is SVGAGI in the germline V gene (reference sequence). With V trimmed by 4 bases and J by 6 bases, 3 bases remained unmatched. This CDR3 is 15 amino acids long. This CDR3 is CASSSRTSGSNEQFF. For the CDR3, the DNA is TGTGCCAGCAGTTCCCGGACTAGCGGGAGCAATGAGCAGTTCTTC.

J is TRBJ1-5 and V is TRBV2; a possible D gene is TRBD1 (5 bases). Germline CDR1 is SNHLY and CDR2 is FYNNEI. The ends were cut back, 6 bases at V and 1 base at J, with 16 bases in the middle. The CDR3 has 16 residues. DNA of the CDR3: TGTGCCAGCAGATCGACAGCACGGGGAAGCAATCAGCCCCAGCATTTT. Protein: CASRSTARGSNQPQHF. Together with reference TRBV2 and TRBJ1-5, the CDR3 gives the full variable domain: EPEVTQTPSHQVTQMGQEVILRCVPISNHLYFYWYRQILGQKVEFLVSFYNNEISEKSEIFDDQFSVERPDGSNFTLKIRSTKLEDSAMYFCASRSTARGSNQPQHFGDGTRLSIL.

V usage is TRBV20-1 and J usage is TRBJ2-1; no clear D gene. V shed 3 bases and J shed 15 bases, with 15 bases lying between them. The CDR3 consists of 11 residues. The germline V gene has CDR1 DFQATT and CDR2 SNEGSKA (reference sequence). The CDR3 loop is CSARVGRPGFF. The CDR3, as DNA: TGCAGTGCTAGGGTTGGGCGACCGGGGTTCTTC.

This chain joins TRBV28 and TRBJ1-5; a possible D gene is TRBD1 (5 bases). This CDR3 comprises 15 residues. V was shortened by 6 bases and J by 1 base, with 13 bases between the two germline ends. CDR1 is MDHEN and CDR2 is SYDVKM in the germline V gene. In DNA, the CDR3 is TGTGCCAGCAGCTCTCTCCGGGACAGCAATCAGCCCCAGCATTTT. Residues: CASSSLRDSNQPQHF.

This sequence joins TRBV10-3 and TRBJ2-2; perhaps TRBD2 as D (6 bases). Trimming shortened V by 7 bases and J by 2 bases, and 23 bases separated the two germline ends. This CDR3 contains 18 residues. Germline V gene data show CDR1 as ENHRY and CDR2 as SYGVKD. The CDR3 bases are TGTGCCATCATGGCAGGCGGACGGGGCGGGGCAAACACCGGGGAGCTGTTTTTT. Protein: CAIMAGGRGGANTGELFF.

This clone has just a few counts. The chain couples TRBV28 to TRBJ2-7; D gene ambiguous. The V gene lost 4 bases and the J gene lost 5 bases, with 9 bases spanning the gap. Germline CDR1 and CDR2: MDHEN and SYDVKM. The CDR3 is made up of 12 amino acids. As DNA, the CDR3 is TGTGCCAGCAGTTCCCGTACCGACGAGCAGTACTTC. This gives the protein CASSSRTDEQYF. The full variable domain, its missing parts supplied by reference TRBV28 and TRBJ2-7, is DVKVTQSSRYLVKRTGEKVFLECVQDMDHENMFWYRQDPGLGLRLIYFSYDVKMKEKGDIPEGYSVSREKKERFSLILESASTNQTSMYLCASSSRTDEQYFGPGTRLTVT.

The chain employs TRBV6-4 and TRBJ1-2; D remains ambiguous. V gave up 4 bases and J gave up 7 bases, with 16 bases separating them. The CDR3 is 14 amino acids. Germline-derived CDR1 and CDR2 are MRHNA and SNTAGT. In DNA form, the CDR3 reads TGTGCCAGCAGTGCCATTCCGGGAGGGTCTGGCTACACCTTC. This encodes CASSAIPGGSGYTF.

This clone appeared many times. The sample holds other DNA sequences that translate to the same CDR3. The CDR3 protein is CAWSGGLAGNSYNEQFF. CDR3 DNA sequence: TGTGCCTGGAGCGGGGGACTAGCGGGAAACTCCTACAATGAGCAGTTCTTC. The chain links TRBV30 to TRBJ2-1; 13 nucleotides agree with TRBD2. The CDR3 is 17 residues long. V lost 3 bases to trimming and J lost 0 bases; unmatched junction nucleotides: 5. Germline lookup yields CDR1 GTSNPN and CDR2 SVGIG (reference sequence).

This clone appeared a single time. J is TRBJ1-5 and V is TRBV6-1, with D possibly being TRBD1 (5 bases). Germline V CDR1 and CDR2: MNHNS, SASEGT. The V and J ends lost 3 bases and 2 bases respectively, with 11 bases between them. This CDR3 is 15 amino acids long. CDR3: CASSEFQGGNQPQHF. CDR3 nucleotide sequence: TGTGCCAGCAGTGAGTTTCAGGGAGGCAATCAGCCCCAGCATTTT.

The V gene is TRBV18, the J gene TRBJ2-1; no clear D gene. The V gene's germline CDR1 is KGHSH and CDR2 LQKENI. CDR3 size: 13 residues. V shed 0 bases and J shed 6 bases, with 6 bases lying between them. CDR3: CASSPPVGNEQFF. CDR3 DNA: TGTGCCAGCTCACCACCGGTGGGCAATGAGCAGTTCTTC.

The V and J genes are TRBV5-4 and TRBJ1-2, with D possibly matching TRBD1 (5 bases). From germline, CDR1 is SGHNT and CDR2 YYREEE (reference sequence). This CDR3 is 13 amino acids long. V gave up 4 bases and J gave up 9 bases, with 16 bases separating them. DNA for the CDR3: TGTGCCAGCAGCACCCGAGGGGCTCCAAGCTACACCTTC. This encodes CASSTRGAPSYTF. Looking up the rest from reference TRBV5-4 and TRBJ1-2 gives the full variable domain: ETGVTQSPTHLIKTRGQQVTLRCSSQSGHNTVSWYQQALGQGPQFIFQYYREEENGRGNFPPRFSGLQFPNYSSELNVNALELDDSALYLCASSTRGAPSYTFGSGTRLTVV.

The CDR3 sequence: CAWASSLVYSYEQYF. CDR3 coding DNA: TGTGCCTGGGCCTCAAGTTTAGTATACTCCTACGAGCAGTACTTC. This chain connects TRBV30 to TRBJ2-7; no definite D call. In germline, CDR1 is GTSNPN, CDR2 SVGIG (reference sequence). V dropped 5 bases and J dropped 0 bases, with 17 bases sitting between them. CDR3 length equals 15 residues.

The rearrangement uses TRBV4-1 and TRBJ1-2, with 7 nucleotides matching TRBD1. Losses at the gene ends were 5 bases for V and 5 bases for J; bases not matched to a gene: 11. The CDR3 length is 15 residues. The V gene's germline CDR1 is MGHRA and CDR2 YSYEKL. The CDR3 reads CASSIGTERPYGYTF. Written as DNA, the CDR3 is TGCGCCAGCAGCATCGGGACAGAACGACCGTATGGCTACACCTTC.

The chain employs TRBV5-1 and TRBJ2-7; no reliable D call. Trimming removed 5 bases at V and 0 bases at J, with 15 bases between. CDR1 and CDR2 from the germline V gene are SGHRS and YFSETQ. The CDR3 has 15 residues. The CDR3 protein is CASRLESGSSYEQYF. DNA for the CDR3: TGCGCCAGCAGACTGGAATCGGGTAGCTCCTACGAGCAGTACTTC.

The gene calls are TRBV28 and TRBJ2-1, with a weak D call TRBD1 (6 bases). Germline V CDR1 and CDR2: MDHEN, SYDVKM. The V gene lost 10 bases and the J gene lost 0 bases, with 19 bases spanning the gap. This CDR3 is built from 16 residues. CDR3 sequence: CATTPPGVASYNEQFF. As DNA, the CDR3 is TGTGCCACCACTCCTCCAGGGGTAGCCTCCTACAATGAGCAGTTCTTC.

The V gene is TRBV7-2, the J gene TRBJ2-1, with D hard to call. Germline lookup yields CDR1 SGHTA and CDR2 FQGNSA. Between the trimmed V and J ends, which lost 1 base and 10 bases, there was a span of 11 bases. The CDR3 covers 13 residues. The CDR3 DNA is TGTGCCAGCAGCTTAGGGGTCGAGAGGGAGCAGTTCTTC. Its translation is CASSLGVEREQFF.

Of note for this clone: The same CDR3 can be traced to other DNA sequences in this sample. The chain combines TRBV11-3 with TRBJ1-1; no clear D gene. Germline V gene lookup returns CDR1 SGHNT and CDR2 YENEEA. This CDR3 region has 13 residues. V gave up 0 bases and J gave up 6 bases, with 8 bases separating them. The CDR3 reads CASSLEGGAEAFF. CDR3 coding DNA: TGTGCCAGCAGCTTAGAAGGCGGAGCTGAAGCTTTCTTT.

The chain joins TRBV7-3 to TRBJ2-1; D unresolved. Between the trimmed V and J ends, which lost 2 bases and 3 bases, there was a span of 11 bases. The CDR3 is 15 amino acids. CDR1 is SGHTA and CDR2 is FQGTGA in the germline V gene. The CDR3 nucleotides are TGTGCCAGCAGCTTATCGGTCTCAAACTACAATGAGCAGTTCTTC. Translating gives CASSLSVSNYNEQFF.

The chain carries TRBV18 and TRBJ2-7; a weak D match, TRBD1 (6 bases). The CDR3 contains 15 residues. The V gene's germline CDR1 is KGHSH and CDR2 LQKENI. Trimming pared 4 bases from V and 2 bases from J, leaving 15 bases between. CDR3 nucleotide sequence: TGTGCCAGCTCACGAGCCGGGACAACTACCTACGAGCAGTACTTC. Translated, it gives CASSRAGTTTYEQYF.